This TCR beta chain was sequenced in a study of T cells in tumors after PD-1 blockade. As for the study in general: Patients had no prior checkpoint blockade, systemic immunosuppressants, or anti-cancer therapy within 4 weeks. During anti-PD-1 treatment, some patients continued daily vismodegib 150 mg. Blood samples averaged around 110,000 templates (range roughly 22,000-280,000) and 36,000 or so unique clonotypes.

The data were produced by immunoSEQ multiplex PCR, yet TCRdb's version contains in-frame clones alone and is incomplete. The repertoire has around 60,000 clones, 80% of them found once; the top ten carry roughly an eighth. This CDR3 region has 14 residues. This specimen consisted of PBMCs, obtained before anti-PD-1 treatment. V is TRBV21-1 and J is TRBJ2-7; the table's TRBD1 call for D was not verified on the DNA. TRBV21-1 is a documented pseudogene. The receptor was derived from a human donor with basal cell carcinoma. CDR3 bases: TGTGCCAGCAGCATGTCAGGGGCACGCGGAGAGCAGTACTTC. Protein: CASSMSGARGEQYF.